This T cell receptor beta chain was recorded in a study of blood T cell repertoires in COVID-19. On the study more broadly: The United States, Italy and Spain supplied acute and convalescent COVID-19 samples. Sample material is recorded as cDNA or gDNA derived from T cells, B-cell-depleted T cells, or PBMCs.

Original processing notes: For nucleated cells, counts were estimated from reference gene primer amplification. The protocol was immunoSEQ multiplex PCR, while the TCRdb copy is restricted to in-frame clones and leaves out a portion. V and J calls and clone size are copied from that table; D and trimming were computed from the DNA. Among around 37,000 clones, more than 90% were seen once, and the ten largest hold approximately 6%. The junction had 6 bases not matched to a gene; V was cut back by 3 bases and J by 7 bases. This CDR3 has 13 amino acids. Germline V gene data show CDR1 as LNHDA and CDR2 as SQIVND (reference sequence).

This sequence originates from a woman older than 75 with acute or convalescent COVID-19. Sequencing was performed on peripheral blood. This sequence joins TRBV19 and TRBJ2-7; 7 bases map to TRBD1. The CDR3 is CASSMGQNGEQYF. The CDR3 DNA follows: TGTGCCAGTAGTATGGGACAGAACGGAGAGCAGTACTTC.